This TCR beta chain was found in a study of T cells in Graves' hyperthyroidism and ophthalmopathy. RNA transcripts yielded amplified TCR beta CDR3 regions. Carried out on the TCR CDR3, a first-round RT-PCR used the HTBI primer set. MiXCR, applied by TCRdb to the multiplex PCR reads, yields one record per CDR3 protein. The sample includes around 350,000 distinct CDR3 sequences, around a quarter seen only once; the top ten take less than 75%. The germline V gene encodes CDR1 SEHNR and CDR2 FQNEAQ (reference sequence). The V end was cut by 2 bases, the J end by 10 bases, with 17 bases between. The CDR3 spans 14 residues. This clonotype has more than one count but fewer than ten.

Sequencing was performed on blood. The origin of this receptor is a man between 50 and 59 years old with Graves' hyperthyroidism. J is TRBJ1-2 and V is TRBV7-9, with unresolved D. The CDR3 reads CASSLSGPPSFYTF. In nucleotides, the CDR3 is TGTGCCAGCAGCTTATCGGGCCCACCAAGTTTCTACACCTTC.